This record looks at one T cell receptor beta chain sequence and its context. After constant-region reverse-primer amplification, full-length variable regions underwent semi-nested PCR with Nested Universal Primer A. TCRdb reprocessed the 5' RACE reads with MiXCR, giving one entry per CDR3 protein. The sample has some 10,000 distinct CDR3 sequences, about 51% seen once. Germline-derived CDR1 and CDR2 are MNHEY and SMNVEV (reference sequence). CDR3 length equals 13 residues. Trimming removed 7 bases from V and 3 bases from J, with 10 bases in between. Specimen: tumor-infiltrating naive CD4+ T cells sorted from the breast tumor. Subset described: naive CD4+ T cells, CD4+CD45RA+CD25-. The rearrangement links TRBV27 to TRBJ2-1; D is unclear. The TCR originated in a female donor with breast cancer. The CDR3 bases are TGTGCCAGCACCTCAATTCTCTACAATGAGCAGTTCTTC. Amino acid sequence: CASTSILYNEQFF.